This TCR beta chain was identified during a study of T cell responses to AZD1222 COVID-19 vaccine. About the study: Whether given at about 4 or about 12 weeks, second doses were pooled.

Regarding the study as a whole: At 160-218 and 743-854, vaccine-associated CD4 TCRs were dominant, and they spanned spike. Most donors were white British and more were female, and clonal diversity was possibly underestimated.

Germline V gene lookup returns CDR1 KGHSY and CDR2 FQNENV. The V end was cut by 4 bases, the J end by 6 bases, with 10 bases between. The CDR3 is 14 residues long. About this clone itself: What it binds is unknown.

Method: immunoSEQ multiplex PCR; TCRdb's copy keeps in-frame clones and lacks some. The data hold 120,000 or so clones, with more than 70% observed a single time. The input for sequencing was peripheral blood, taken on day 0 of AZD1222 vaccination. This clonotype originated in an adult in good health. This chain connects TRBV16 to TRBJ1-6; a possible D gene is TRBD1 (6 bases). CDR3 amino acids: CASSLRDINSPLHF. Here the CDR3 DNA reads TGTGCCAGCAGCCTAAGGGACATTAATTCACCCCTCCACTTT.